This T cell receptor beta chain comes out of a study of blood T cell repertoires in COVID-19. Study-wide background: Sample material is recorded as cDNA or gDNA derived from T cells, B-cell-depleted T cells, or PBMCs.

CDR1 is SGHRS and CDR2 is YFSETQ in the germline V gene. This CDR3 has 15 residues. The V end was cut by 0 bases, the J end by 2 bases, with 12 bases between. Method: immunoSEQ multiplex PCR; TCRdb's copy keeps in-frame clones and lacks some. Of about 230,000 clones listed, more than 75% are singletons. V is TRBV5-1 and J is TRBJ2-7, with D tentatively TRBD1 (6 bases). Material for sequencing was peripheral blood. The receptor comes from a man aged 35 to 55 with acute or convalescent COVID-19. CDR3 DNA: TGCGCCAGCAGCTTGGTGGTGGACAGTCCCTACGAGCAGTACTTC. Translating it yields CASSLVVDSPYEQYF.